This record covers a single T cell receptor (beta chain). Its antigen is still unknown. The sample originates from a study of T cell repertoires in cytomegalovirus infection. Study-wide context: Matching HLA type, along with CMV infection, was indicated by public TCR beta signatures.

J was trimmed by 2 bases and V by 5 bases; bases with no gene match: 10. Per the germline V gene, CDR1 is LNHDA and CDR2 is SQIVND (reference sequence). This CDR3 is 16 amino acids long. TCRdb re-derived calls from the reads in MiXCR, one entry per CDR3 protein. The data show about 140,000 distinct CDR3 sequences, roughly 32% seen once. The chain joins TRBV19 to TRBJ2-7; 9 bases are a match to TRBD1. The specimen comprised CD8+ T cells from cultured PBMCs, sampled from culture after CMV antigen stimulation. This receptor was identified in a human donor in good health (CMV status not recorded). Some clones in this sample may be carry-over from other donors' samples. The CDR3 DNA sequence: TGTGCCAGTAGTGCACAGGGACAGGGATTCCCCTACGAGCAGTACTTC. Its translation is CASSAQGQGFPYEQYF.